The 7 T cell receptor beta chains below come from one sample, sequenced in a study of cytotoxic CD8 clonotypes in ibrutinib-treated CLL. Libraries were prepared by immunoSEQ multiplex PCR; TCRdb keeps only in-frame clonotypes and omits some of them. The sample contains roughly 160,000 clones, roughly 80% of which appear only once. This sample comprised PBMCs, obtained after 24 months of ibrutinib treatment. These receptors were taken from a human donor with chronic lymphocytic leukemia.

V gene TRBV27 combines with J gene TRBJ2-3, with 10 bases fitting TRBD2. The CDR3 has 16 residues. Trimming took 5 bases from V and 0 from J; bases not matched to a gene: 5. Germline CDR1 reads MNHEY; CDR2 reads SMNVEV (reference sequence). CDR3 sequence (DNA): TGTGCCAGCAGTAAAACTAGCGGGGCTAGCACAGATACGCAGTATTTT. Its protein product is CASSKTSGASTDTQYF.

Here the CDR3 reads CASQVQTGSSYEQYF. CDR3 DNA: TGCGCCAGCCAGGTCCAGACCGGCTCCTCCTACGAGCAGTACTTC. V is TRBV4-1 and J is TRBJ2-7; no clear D. Germline V gene lookup returns CDR1 MGHRA and CDR2 YSYEKL. V dropped 8 bases and J dropped 0 bases, with 17 bases sitting between them. There are 15 residues in the CDR3.

The J gene is TRBJ2-7, the V gene TRBV4-2; 9 positions agree with TRBD2. This CDR3 is built from 15 residues. CDR1 and CDR2 (germline): LGHNA, YNFKEQ. The trim removed 1 base at V and 3 bases at J, leaving 4 bases unmatched. The CDR3 bases are TGTGCCAGCAGCCAAGTGACTAGCGGCAGCTACGAGCAGTACTTC. The encoded protein is CASSQVTSGSYEQYF.

This clone has only a few counts. The chain couples TRBV29-1 to TRBJ1-3, with 7 bases identical to TRBD1. The CDR3 is 13 amino acids. CDR1 and CDR2 (germline): SQVTM, ANQGSEA. V lost 5 bases to trimming and J lost 0 bases; unmatched junction nucleotides: 1. CDR3 sequence reads: CSVSGGSGNTIYF. In nucleotides, the CDR3 is TGCAGCGTTTCAGGGGGCTCTGGAAACACCATATATTTT.

V and J are TRBV10-3 and TRBJ1-3, with D uncertain. The germline CDR1 and CDR2 sequences are ENHRY and SYGVKD. This CDR3 spans 12 amino acids. Trimming left V 8 bases short and J 4 bases short, with 9 bases between. The CDR3 bases are TGTGCCATCGGAGACACGGGAAACACCATATATTTT. Its protein is CAIGDTGNTIYF.

V usage is TRBV4-1 and J usage is TRBJ2-1; TRBD2 is a possible D gene (6 bases). CDR3 length equals 15 residues. With 4 bases removed from V and 0 bases from J, the gap between germline ends came to 10 bases. CDR1 and CDR2 from the germline V gene are MGHRA and YSYEKL. The CDR3 loop reads CASSRAGNSYNEQFF. As DNA, the CDR3 is TGCGCCAGCAGCCGTGCGGGGAACTCCTACAATGAGCAGTTCTTC.

The chain joins TRBV6-5 to TRBJ2-7; 12 positions agree with TRBD2. The CDR3 contains 14 residues. Germline V gene data show CDR1 as MNHEY and CDR2 as SVGAGI. The J segment lost 3 bases and the V segment lost 6 bases, leaving 3 bases of the junction unmatched. The CDR3 sequence: CASSLAGGNYEQYF. CDR3 coding DNA: TGTGCCAGCAGCCTAGCGGGAGGGAACTACGAGCAGTACTTC.